The subject of this entry is one T cell receptor beta chain. The antigen is unknown. CDR3 length: 12 residues. CDR1 and CDR2 from the germline V gene are MNHEY and SMNVEV (reference sequence). Trimming took 3 bases from V and 7 from J, leaving 4 bases between them. No infections or other immune events were documented during collection. The data derive from a study of identifying expanded T cells in peripheral blood. Study-wide points: Over around two and four weeks, about 17 and 20 clones changed, versus approximately 1.1 between replicates. Across healthy donors, higher total template counts meant significantly greater approximately two-week count variance.

TCRdb keeps only in-frame clones here, not all; method: immunoSEQ multiplex PCR. The sample gives about 83,000 clones, 75% to 90% of which show up once; 2.8% is in the top ten. Sequencing was done on a sample of blood. The chain employs TRBV27 and TRBJ1-6, with no clear D. The TCR comes from a person aged 18 to 75 in good health. CDR3 loop: CASSFPNSPLHF. CDR3 in DNA: TGTGCCAGCAGTTTCCCGAATTCACCCCTCCACTTT.